Each of the 21 T cell receptor beta chains below was sequenced from the same sample in a study of blood T cell repertoires in COVID-19. The protocol was immunoSEQ multiplex PCR, while the TCRdb copy is restricted to in-frame clones and leaves out a portion. Of 150,000 or so clones in the sample, roughly 88% were seen once. Specimen: PBMCs or T cells enriched from blood (not recorded which). These receptors originate from a woman aged 55-75 years who had recovered from COVID-19.

V gene TRBV28 combines with J gene TRBJ2-5; 10 bases agree with TRBD2. The junction had 10 bases not matched to a gene; V was cut back by 4 bases and J by 2 bases. Germline loops: CDR1 MDHEN, CDR2 SYDVKM. This CDR3 contains 17 residues. CDR3 region: CASSSDRLAGPQETQYF. CDR3 nucleotide sequence: TGTGCCAGCAGTTCTGACAGACTAGCGGGTCCACAAGAGACCCAGTACTTC.

This chain uses TRBV5-8 with TRBJ2-7; 7 bases map to TRBD2. V was pared by 0 bases and J by 6 bases, with 3 bases of the junction left unmatched. Germline loops: CDR1 SGHTS, CDR2 YDEGEE. The CDR3 has 13 residues. Here the CDR3 reads CASSLGRGTEQYF. For the CDR3, the DNA is TGTGCCAGCAGCTTGGGGCGGGGGACCGAGCAGTACTTC.

V is TRBV28 and J is TRBJ1-2, with D tentatively TRBD1 (5 bases). Germline CDR1 is MDHEN and CDR2 is SYDVKM. CDR3 length: 14 amino acids. V gave up 2 bases and J gave up 7 bases, with 14 bases separating them. Here the CDR3 DNA reads TGTGCCAGCAGTTTAGACAGCTGGCGGTCTGGCTACACCTTC. As protein: CASSLDSWRSGYTF.

The V gene is TRBV9, the J gene TRBJ1-2; 7 bases line up with TRBD1. J gave up 8 bases and V 4 bases, and 11 bases lay outside the gene matches. Germline V lookup: CDR1 SGDLS, CDR2 YYNGEE. CDR3 length: 14 residues. The CDR3 protein is CASSLTTGTGGYTF. The CDR3 bases are TGTGCCAGCAGCCTGACGACAGGGACTGGGGGCTACACCTTC.

The chain has TRBV5-1 and TRBJ2-5, with no clear D. The V gene's germline CDR1 is SGHRS and CDR2 YFSETQ. CDR3 length: 14 amino acids. The V gene lost 1 base and the J gene lost 2 bases, with 9 bases spanning the gap. The CDR3 spells CASSLIAGQETQYF. The CDR3 DNA reads as TGCGCCAGCAGCTTGATCGCAGGACAAGAGACCCAGTACTTC.

The rearrangement links TRBV5-1 to TRBJ2-1; 15 nucleotides match TRBD2. The CDR3 is 20 residues long. The V gene's germline CDR1 is SGHRS and CDR2 YFSETQ. The ends lost 0 bases at V and 0 bases at J; junction bases unmatched: 7. DNA of the CDR3: TGCGCCAGCAGCTTGGTTCTAGGACTAGCGGGAGGGTCCTCCTACAATGAGCAGTTCTTC. Its protein is CASSLVLGLAGGSSYNEQFF. The entire variable domain, with the rest obtained from reference TRBV5-1 and TRBJ2-1, is as follows: KAGVTQTPRYLIKTRGQQVTLSCSPISGHRSVSWYQQTPGQGLQFLFEYFSETQRNKGNFPGRFSGRQFSNSRSEMNVSTLELGDSALYLCASSLVLGLAGGSSYNEQFFGPGTRLTVL.

V is TRBV19 and J is TRBJ1-5, with unresolved D. Trimming took off 3 bases at V and 0 bases at J, with 12 bases between the two ends. The CDR3 loop spans 16 amino acids. Germline CDR1 and CDR2: LNHDA and SQIVND (reference sequence). Here the CDR3 DNA reads TGTGCCAGTAGTATGTTTTTTGTCTATAGCAATCAGCCCCAGCATTTT. Protein: CASSMFFVYSNQPQHF.

This rearrangement joins TRBV5-6 to TRBJ2-1; TRBD2 matches 14 bases. CDR3 length: 18 amino acids. V lost 0 bases to trimming and J lost 3 bases; unmatched junction nucleotides: 5. CDR1 and CDR2 (germline): SGHDT, YYEEEE. CDR3 loop: CASSLGLAGGQGYNEQFF. The CDR3, as DNA: TGTGCCAGCAGCTTGGGACTAGCGGGAGGGCAGGGCTACAATGAGCAGTTCTTC.

The CDR3 bases are TGTGCCAGCAGCCCCGAGACAGCTAACTATGGCTACACCTTC. It translates to CASSPETANYGYTF. J is TRBJ1-2 and V is TRBV14; D is perhaps TRBD1 (5 bases). Deletions cut 4 bases from V and 0 bases from J, with 9 bases between. The CDR3 is made up of 14 amino acids. CDR1 is SGHDN, CDR2 FVKESK, per germline.

This chain joins TRBV4-1 and TRBJ2-7, with TRBD2 identical over 7 bases. V lost 4 bases to trimming and J lost 1 base; unmatched junction nucleotides: 10. Germline assignment: CDR1 MGHRA and CDR2 YSYEKL. The CDR3 spans 16 residues. Here the CDR3 DNA reads TGCGCCAGCAGCCCAGGCGGTGGCGGGGGTTCCTACGAGCAGTACTTC. It yields the protein CASSPGGGGGSYEQYF.

This clone was seen only a few times. V and J are TRBV2 and TRBJ2-6; D is possibly TRBD1 (6 bases). V lost 3 bases, J lost 1 base, and 13 bases lay in between. Germline values: CDR1 SNHLY, CDR2 FYNNEI. The CDR3 sequence is 17 residues long. CDR3 sequence (DNA): TGTGCCAGCAGTGAGCTACAGGGAATATCTGGGGCCAACGTCCTGACTTTC. Encoded protein: CASSELQGISGANVLTF.

The V gene is TRBV20-1, the J gene TRBJ1-2; weak D call: TRBD1 (5 bases). V was shortened by 3 bases and J by 7 bases, with 18 bases between the two germline ends. This CDR3 contains 14 residues. Germline V gene lookup returns CDR1 DFQATT and CDR2 SNEGSKA (reference sequence). This chain's CDR3 is CSASPGGETVGYTF. The CDR3 nucleotides are TGCAGTGCTAGTCCGGGGGGAGAGACGGTTGGCTACACCTTC.

This rearrangement joins TRBV15 to TRBJ1-3; tentative D call: TRBD1 (5 bases). The CDR3 runs 13 residues. V lost 10 bases and J 4 bases, leaving 14 bases between the germline ends. Germline V CDR1 and CDR2: LNHNV, YYDKDF (reference sequence). CDR3 in amino acids: CASPTVYGNTIYF. The CDR3 region has the DNA TGTGCCAGCCCGACAGTTTACGGAAACACCATATATTTT.

For the CDR3, the DNA is TGTGCCAGCAGGTATGGTGGGGCCACTGAAGCTTTCTTT. Amino acid sequence: CASRYGGATEAFF. The V and J genes are TRBV3-1 (or the pseudogene TRBV3-2) and TRBJ1-1; TRBD1 might be the D (5 bases). The CDR3 totals 13 residues. CDR1 is LGHDT and CDR2 is YNNKEL in the germline V gene (reference sequence). V was cut by 6 bases and J by 4 bases, with 12 bases left in between.

This clone was recorded only once. The chain employs TRBV28 and TRBJ2-7; TRBD1 might be the D (6 bases). The CDR3 spans 12 residues. Germline V gene data show CDR1 as MDHEN and CDR2 as SYDVKM. V was cut by 11 bases and J by 2 bases, with 13 bases left in between. CDR3 region: CASEGVAYEQYF. The CDR3 nucleotides are TGTGCCTCTGAGGGGGTAGCCTACGAGCAGTACTTC.

This clone was detected many times. This sequence joins TRBV5-5 and TRBJ2-7; maybe TRBD2 (6 bases). V gave up 0 bases and J gave up 2 bases, with 18 bases separating them. Germline values: CDR1 SGHKS, CDR2 YYEKEE (reference sequence). This CDR3 spans 17 amino acids. This chain's CDR3 is CASSLESGGGIAYEQYF. The CDR3 coding sequence is TGTGCCAGCAGCTTGGAATCCGGCGGAGGGATAGCCTACGAGCAGTACTTC.

Written as DNA, the CDR3 is TGTGCCAGCAGCCGGGGGACAGGAGTTGGCTACACCTTC. It yields the protein CASSRGTGVGYTF. The chain uses TRBV3-1 (or the pseudogene TRBV3-2) and TRBJ1-2; TRBD1 matches 8 bases. The CDR3 spans 13 residues. V was clipped by 4 bases and J by 7 bases; unmatched bases: 5. In germline, CDR1 is LGHDT, CDR2 YNNKEL (reference sequence).

The chain uses TRBV7-9 and TRBJ2-2, with a weak D call TRBD2 (5 bases). Germline CDR1 SEHNR, CDR2 FQNEAQ (reference sequence). Trimming removed 5 bases at V and 4 bases at J, with 11 bases between. The CDR3 is 14 residues long. The CDR3 here is CASSGLAVTGELFF. CDR3 DNA: TGTGCCAGCAGCGGTCTAGCAGTCACCGGGGAGCTGTTTTTT.

This clone occurred a few times. The CDR3 nucleotides are TGTGCCAGTAGCGAGTTTGGAAACACCATATATTTT. As protein: CASSEFGNTIYF. The chain links TRBV19 to TRBJ1-3; the D is unclear. The CDR3 is 12 residues long. V lost 6 bases and J lost 3, with 6 bases in between. Germline CDR1 and CDR2: LNHDA and SQIVND (reference sequence).

V gene TRBV7-9 combines with J gene TRBJ2-1; D might be TRBD2 (5 bases). V was pared by 5 bases and J by 12 bases, with 20 bases between. Germline assignment: CDR1 SEHNR and CDR2 FQNEAQ (reference sequence). CDR3 length: 14 residues. The CDR3 protein is CASSLSRPEGGQFF. Here the CDR3 DNA reads TGTGCCAGCAGCCTCTCCCGGCCCGAGGGTGGGCAGTTCTTC.

This clone was counted a few times. The V call is TRBV5-6, the J call TRBJ1-1, with a weak D call TRBD1 (6 bases). This CDR3 contains 15 residues. Deletions cut 0 bases from V and 5 bases from J, with 14 bases between. Germline V CDR1 and CDR2: SGHDT, YYEEEE. The CDR3 here is CASSLGRTAVTEAFF. Written as DNA, the CDR3 is TGTGCCAGCAGCTTGGGTCGGACAGCCGTAACTGAAGCTTTCTTT.